This entry lists 14 T cell receptor beta chains sequenced from one sample in a study of spatial heterogeneity in lung cancer. TCRdb re-called the 5' RACE reads through MiXCR, storing one row per CDR3 protein. The repertoire has more than 95,000 distinct CDR3 sequences, 12% of them found once; the top ten carry about 15%. The time point: blood at routine non-recurrence follow-up after resection. Frozen PBMC, nontumor lung or tumor provided whole RNA, which was sequenced unsorted. This material consisted of PBMCs, taken at follow-up. These receptors were taken from a male donor with early-stage non-small cell lung cancer.

This clonotype has more than one count but fewer than ten. The chain carries TRBV10-2 and TRBJ2-1, with 7 bases matching TRBD2. The CDR3 length is 15 residues. Germline lookup yields CDR1 WSHSY and CDR2 SAAADI. The V segment lost 4 bases and the J segment 4 bases; nucleotides outside the gene matches: 7. CDR3 DNA: TGCGCCAGCAGTGGCGCTAGCGGCGGTTACAATGAGCAGTTCTTC. Its protein product is CASSGASGGYNEQFF.

This clonotype was seen repeatedly, ten times or more. V is TRBV7-2 and J is TRBJ1-4; D is unresolved. Germline CDR1 is SGHTA and CDR2 is FQGNSA. V lost 0 bases and J lost 2, with 10 bases in between. The CDR3 sequence is 16 residues long. The CDR3 spells CASSLAGSSTNEKLFF. The CDR3 DNA follows: TGTGCCAGCAGCTTAGCGGGCTCTTCCACTAATGAAAAACTGTTTTTT.

This clonotype was observed a handful of times. V gene TRBV28 combines with J gene TRBJ2-3, with 7 bases matching TRBD1. The V gene end was trimmed by 2 bases and the J gene end by 2 bases; junction bases not matched to a gene: 4. CDR1 and CDR2 from the germline V gene are MDHEN and SYDVKM. The CDR3 extends over 15 amino acids. As DNA, the CDR3 is TGTGCCAGCAGTTTAGGGACAGTTAACACAGATACGCAGTATTTT. Translated, it gives CASSLGTVNTDTQYF.

This clonotype turned up a few times. The chain carries TRBV6-1 and TRBJ1-5; D unresolved. V was trimmed by 0 bases and J by 4 bases, leaving 7 bases between them. Germline V gene lookup returns CDR1 MNHNS and CDR2 SASEGT. CDR3 length: 14 amino acids. The CDR3 loop reads CASSEAGRNQPQHF. The CDR3 bases are TGTGCCAGCAGTGAAGCTGGACGGAATCAGCCCCAGCATTTT.

This clonotype has at least ten counts. The chain has TRBV5-4 and TRBJ2-6; TRBD1 or TRBD2 may be the D gene (5 bases each). The CDR3 spans 18 residues. Germline lookup yields CDR1 SGHNT and CDR2 YYREEE (reference sequence). Trimming took off 4 bases at V and 0 bases at J, with 17 bases between the two ends. The CDR3 nucleotides are TGTGCCAGCAGCGCCTCGGGACGTGGGTTCTCTGGGGCCAACGTCCTGACTTTC. It is translated as CASSASGRGFSGANVLTF.

This clonotype was observed at least ten times. This chain joins TRBV3-1 and TRBJ1-1; weak D call: TRBD1 (6 bases). Trimming removed 4 bases at V and 2 bases at J, with 14 bases between. This CDR3 is built from 15 residues. Germline V gene sequence: CDR1 LGHDT, CDR2 YNNKEL (reference sequence). CDR3 loop: CASSRTGPLNTEAFF. In nucleotides, the CDR3 is TGTGCCAGCAGCCGAACAGGGCCCCTTAACACTGAAGCTTTCTTT.

This clonotype was counted between two and nine times. A read error may account for a junction end that differs from germline. The CDR3 DNA reads TGTGCCGGCTCACATCGACGGGACGCAGAAGCTTTCTTT. This codes for CAGSHRRDAEAFF. The chain recombines TRBV18 with TRBJ1-1; possibly TRBD1 for D (5 bases). There are 13 residues in the CDR3. CDR1 and CDR2 (germline): KGHSH, LQKENI.

This clonotype showed up just a few times. The V and J genes are TRBV20-1 and TRBJ1-2; TRBD1 might be the D (5 bases). The CDR3 sequence is 10 residues long. The V gene's germline CDR1 is DFQATT and CDR2 SNEGSKA (reference sequence). Trimming removed 5 bases at V and 8 bases at J, with 9 bases between. The CDR3 is CSAPGLGYTF. CDR3 nucleotides: TGCAGTGCTCCAGGGCTGGGCTACACCTTC.

This chain joins TRBV2 and TRBJ1-4; D is unclear. With 0 bases removed from V and 12 bases from J, the gap between germline ends came to 14 bases. CDR1 SNHLY and CDR2 FYNNEI come from the germline V gene. The CDR3 is 14 amino acids. The CDR3: CASSEALWHLELFF. The CDR3 nucleotides are TGTGCCAGCAGTGAAGCGCTTTGGCACCTGGAACTGTTTTTT.

This clonotype was seen a few times. The CDR3 coding sequence is TGTGCCAGCAGCTCCTGGACTAGCGGGGGACCCTACAATGAGCAGTTCTTC. It is translated as CASSSWTSGGPYNEQFF. The rearrangement uses TRBV7-2 and TRBJ2-1, with 13 bases matching TRBD2. From germline, CDR1 is SGHTA and CDR2 FQGNSA. This CDR3 has 17 amino acids. Unmatched junction bases numbered 5, after V lost 4 bases and J lost 2 bases.

At least ten counts were recorded for this clonotype. The chain uses TRBV6-5 and TRBJ2-7; D might be TRBD1 (6 bases). Germline V lookup: CDR1 MNHEY, CDR2 SVGAGI. The CDR3 has 11 amino acids. Trimming stripped 6 bases from V and 5 bases from J, with 8 bases between. The CDR3 DNA sequence: TGTGCCAGCAGCTACAGGGACGAGCAGTACTTC. Translation gives CASSYRDEQYF.

The J gene is TRBJ2-3, the V gene TRBV7-9; 14 nucleotides line up with TRBD2. CDR1 is SEHNR, CDR2 FQNEAQ, per germline (reference sequence). Trimming at V came to 5 bases and at J to 2 bases, leaving 3 bases not matched to a gene. The CDR3 runs to 16 residues. This CDR3 is CASSQGLAGDTDTQYF. The CDR3 DNA follows: TGTGCCAGCAGCCAGGGACTAGCGGGGGACACAGATACGCAGTATTTT.

Many counts were recorded for this clonotype. The rearrangement joins TRBV28 to TRBJ2-3, with TRBD1 as a possible D gene (5 bases). Germline V lookup: CDR1 MDHEN, CDR2 SYDVKM. V was clipped by 2 bases and J by 4 bases, with 13 bases between them. The CDR3 is made up of 15 amino acids. The CDR3 region has the DNA TGTGCCAGCAGTTTAACAGGCCGTAGGGCAGATACGCAGTATTTT. Encoded protein: CASSLTGRRADTQYF.

The chain links TRBV5-1 to TRBJ1-1; 7 bases map to TRBD1. Germline CDR1 reads SGHRS; CDR2 reads YFSETQ. V gave up 4 bases and J gave up 7 bases; unmatched junction bases: 13. CDR3 length: 15 residues. DNA for the CDR3: TGCGCCAGCAGCCCAACAGGGGACGCGGACCGTGAAGCTTTCTTT. It codes for CASSPTGDADREAFF.